This T cell receptor (beta chain) was identified in a study of CD8 T cells in Susac syndrome. J was trimmed by 3 bases and V by 0 bases; bases with no gene match: 5. Germline loops: CDR1 MGHRA, CDR2 YSYEKL. The CDR3 has 17 amino acids. Study-level results: Acknowledgment was made by the study that its TCR sequencing and HLA analysis involved a relatively small number of individuals.

Random hexamers served to reverse transcribe roughly 0.5 to 1 ug RNA. The TCR beta CDR3 was amplified by immunoSEQ multiplex PCR across 54 Vbeta, 13 Jbeta. TCRdb redid the calling of the immunoSEQ multiplex PCR reads with MiXCR, one entry per CDR3 protein. The table shows about 200,000 distinct CDR3 sequences, with over 85% occurring only once. As to this clonotype: The antigen is not known.

The TCR originated in a human donor in good health. The gene calls are TRBV4-1 and TRBJ2-2; TRBD2 matches 9 bases. The source material was CD4+ T cells from PBMCs. The CDR3 coding sequence is TGCGCCAGCAGCCAAGAACTGGCGGGAGGGGACACCGGGGAGCTGTTTTTT. Translated, it gives CASSQELAGGDTGELFF.